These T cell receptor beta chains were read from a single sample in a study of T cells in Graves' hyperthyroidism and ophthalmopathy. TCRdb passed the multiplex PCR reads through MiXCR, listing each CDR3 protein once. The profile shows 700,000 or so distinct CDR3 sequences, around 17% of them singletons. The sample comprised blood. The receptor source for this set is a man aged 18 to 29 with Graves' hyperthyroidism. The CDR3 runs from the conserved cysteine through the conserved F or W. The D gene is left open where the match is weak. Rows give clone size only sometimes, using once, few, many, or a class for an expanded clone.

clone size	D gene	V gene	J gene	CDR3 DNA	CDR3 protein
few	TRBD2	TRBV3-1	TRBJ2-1	TGTGCCAGCAGCACCCAGCGGGAGGGGACCCACAATGAGCAGTTCTTC	CASSTQREGTHNEQFF
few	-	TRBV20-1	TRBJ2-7	TGCAGTGCCAGCTATGCCGGAAGCTCCTACGAGCAGTACTTC	CSASYAGSSYEQYF
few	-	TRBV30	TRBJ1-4	TGTGCCGGTTGGGCGGGGCGCGACGAAAAACTGTTTTTT	CAGWAGRDEKLFF
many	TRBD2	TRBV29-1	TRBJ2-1	TGCAGCGTTGATGGTAACGGGAGGGGAAATGAGCAGTTCTTC	CSVDGNGRGNEQFF
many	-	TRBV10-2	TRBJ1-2	TGCGCCAGCAGTGAGTCTCACAGGGCAGAGAACTATGGCTACACCTTC	CASSESHRAENYGYTF
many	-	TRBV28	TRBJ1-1	TGTGCCAGCAACACGTACCGGAACACTGAAGCTTTCTTT	CASNTYRNTEAFF
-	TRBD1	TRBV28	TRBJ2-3	TGTGCCAGCATAAGGACAGGGGCTCTCGGAGATACGCAGTATTTT	CASIRTGALGDTQYF
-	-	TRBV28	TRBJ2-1	TGTGCCAGCAGTTTATTGACTAAACAGACTCCGTTCTTC	CASSLLTKQTPFF
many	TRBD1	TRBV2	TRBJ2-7	TGTGCCAGCAGTGAAGCGCGCAGGGGGCCCCACGAGCAGTACTTC	CASSEARRGPHEQYF
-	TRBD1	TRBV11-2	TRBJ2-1	TGTGCCAGCAGCTCCCGGGACAGGGAATTCAATGAGCAGTTCTTC	CASSSRDREFNEQFF
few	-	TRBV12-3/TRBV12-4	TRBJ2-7	TGTGCCAGCAGTTTTATCGGGAGTGGCGAGCAGTACTTC	CASSFIGSGEQYF
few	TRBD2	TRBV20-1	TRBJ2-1	TGCAGTGCTAGAGCCGTACTAGCGGGAGTCGAGAATGAGCAGTTCTTC	CSARAVLAGVENEQFF
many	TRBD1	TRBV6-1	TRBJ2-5	TGTGCCAGCAGTACCATTGACAGGGGTTTGGAGACCCAGTACTTC	CASSTIDRGLETQYF
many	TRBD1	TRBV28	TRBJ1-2	TGTGCCAGCAGCCCCGGGACAGGGAGGATCTATGGCTACACCTTC	CASSPGTGRIYGYTF
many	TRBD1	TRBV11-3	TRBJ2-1	TGTGCCAGCAGCCCACTTGGTAGGGGGCTTGAGCAGTTCTTC	CASSPLGRGLEQFF
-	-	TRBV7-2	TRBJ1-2	TGTGCCAGCAGCTTGACAGGAACATCGAACTATGGCTACACCTTC	CASSLTGTSNYGYTF
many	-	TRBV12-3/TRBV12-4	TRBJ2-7	TGTGCCAGCAGTTTGGTCAGGGTCAATGGCGAGCAGTACTTC	CASSLVRVNGEQYF
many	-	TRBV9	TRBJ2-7	TGTGCCAGCAGCGTAGGGACCGAAAGCTCCTACGAGCAGTACTTC	CASSVGTESSYEQYF
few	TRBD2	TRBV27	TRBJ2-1	TGTGCCAGCAGTCCTGAATCCGGACTAGCGGGGCCACGGGCCTACTACAATGAGCAGTTCTTC	CASSPESGLAGPRAYYNEQFF
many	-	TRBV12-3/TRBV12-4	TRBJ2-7	TGTGCCAGCAGTTCTCCGGGACACCCCTACGAGCAGTACTTC	CASSSPGHPYEQYF
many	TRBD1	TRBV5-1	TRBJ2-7	TGCGCCAGCAGCTTCCGGGACAGGGGACGCGGATTGGCCTACGAGCAGTACTTC	CASSFRDRGRGLAYEQYF
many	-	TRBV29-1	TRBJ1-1	TGCAGCGTTACAAGGAACACTGAAGCTTTCTTT	CSVTRNTEAFF
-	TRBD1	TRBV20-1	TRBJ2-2	TGCAGTGCTCCCGGGACAGGCCAGAACACCGGGGAGCTGTTTTTT	CSAPGTGQNTGELFF
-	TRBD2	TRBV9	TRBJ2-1	TGTGCCAGCAGCGTAGGAGCGGGATTATACAATGAGCAGTTCTTC	CASSVGAGLYNEQFF
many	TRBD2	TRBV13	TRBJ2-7	TGTGCCAGCAGCTCCTCCGCGGGAGGGGGCGAGCAGTACTTC	CASSSSAGGGEQYF
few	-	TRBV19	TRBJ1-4	TGTGCCAGTAGTATAACCCCCACTCATGAAAAACTGTTTTTT	CASSITPTHEKLFF
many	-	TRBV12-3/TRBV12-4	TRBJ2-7	TGTGCCAGTTCCCGGGAGACCCTGATTGTCCCCGAGCAGTACTTC	CASSRETLIVPEQYF
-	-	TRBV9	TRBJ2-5	TGTGCCAGCAGCGTAGCGGGGGACGGAGAGACCCAGTACTTC	CASSVAGDGETQYF
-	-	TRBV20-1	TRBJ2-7	TGCAGTGCCGCCCGACAGGAAGGCTCCTACGAGCAGTACTTC	CSAARQEGSYEQYF
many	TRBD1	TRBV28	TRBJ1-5	TGTGCCAGCGGACAGGGGAGCAATCAGCCCCAGCATTTT	CASGQGSNQPQHF
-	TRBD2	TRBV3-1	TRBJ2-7	TGTGCCAGCAGCCAATTCGGGACTAGCGGCTCCTACGAGCAGTACTTC	CASSQFGTSGSYEQYF
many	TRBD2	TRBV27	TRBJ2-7	TGTGCCAGCAGTACCGGGACTAGCGGATACGAGCAGTACTTC	CASSTGTSGYEQYF
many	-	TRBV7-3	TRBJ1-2	TGTGCCAGCAGCCTTTACAGCAACTATGGCTACACCTTC	CASSLYSNYGYTF
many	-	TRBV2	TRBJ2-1	TGTGCCAGCAAGGGGCTGGGTGCCTACAATGAGCAGTTCTTC	CASKGLGAYNEQFF
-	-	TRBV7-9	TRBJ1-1	TGTGCCAGCAGCCCACCCAGTCGGGGTTACACTGAAGCTTTCTTT	CASSPPSRGYTEAFF
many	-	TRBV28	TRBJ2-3	TGTGCCAGCAGTTTAGTCCAGGGCTATGGCACAGATACGCAGTATTTT	CASSLVQGYGTDTQYF
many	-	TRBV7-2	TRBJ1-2	TGTGCCAGCACCTGGGCAGGGAAGGGCTACACCTTC	CASTWAGKGYTF
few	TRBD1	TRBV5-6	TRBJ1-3	TGTGCCAGCAGCTTGGCGGGGACAGCTGGAAACACCATATATTTT	CASSLAGTAGNTIYF
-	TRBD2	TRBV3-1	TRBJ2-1	TGTGCCAGCAGCCAAGGTGATAGCGGGAGCCCGCGTGAGCAGTTCTTC	CASSQGDSGSPREQFF
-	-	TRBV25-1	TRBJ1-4	TGTGCCAGCAGTGAGCACAGCTCTGCAACTAATGAAAAACTGTTTTTT	CASSEHSSATNEKLFF
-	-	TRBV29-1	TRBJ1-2	TGCAGCGTTGAGGTGGGCAGCAACTATGGCTACACCTTC	CSVEVGSNYGYTF
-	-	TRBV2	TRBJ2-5	TGTGCCAGCAACCCACCCGGGGAAGAGACCCAGTACTTC	CASNPPGEETQYF
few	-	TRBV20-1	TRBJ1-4	TGCAGTGCCACCACAGGGCTAAATGAAAAACTGTTTTTT	CSATTGLNEKLFF
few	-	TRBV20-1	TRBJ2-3	TGCAGTGCTAGGTGGACAGCAGATACGCAGTATTTT	CSARWTADTQYF
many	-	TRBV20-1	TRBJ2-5	TGCAGTGCTAGATATAGGGACCAAGAGACCCAGTACTTC	CSARYRDQETQYF
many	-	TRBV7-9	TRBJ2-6	TGTGCCAGCAGCTTTTACAGCTCTGGGGCCAACGTCCTGACTTTC	CASSFYSSGANVLTF
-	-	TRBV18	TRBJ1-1	TGTGCCAGCTCACCCCTGAGCGGGGGTGGCATGAACACTGAAGCTTTCTTT	CASSPLSGGGMNTEAFF
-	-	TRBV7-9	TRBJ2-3	TGTGCCAGCAGCCAAGATATCCGGGACACAGATACGCAGTATTTT	CASSQDIRDTDTQYF